Below, 13 T cell receptor beta chains from the same sample are listed, as sequenced in a study of T cell repertoires in cytomegalovirus infection (dated by TCRdb to the late 2010s). No antigen has been identified for these receptors. Reading the label with the study, this specimen's treatment or condition is: in vitro stimulation with specific CMV peptide epitopes to enrich CMV-specific T cells. The instrument was an Illumina HiSeq 1500. The public reads were quality trimmed at Q25 with fastp and then assembled into clones with MiXCR by TCRdb, keeping productive beta chains. Each CDR3 protein gets just one entry, which takes the most common genes and DNA from the rows behind it. The sample contains some 350,000 distinct CDR3 sequences, almost 30% of them found a single time. About 20% of the sample rests with the top ten. Sequencing used cultured PBMCs, obtained from culture after CMV antigen stimulation. Source of these receptors: a human donor in good health (CMV status not recorded). Some clones in this sample may be carry-over from other donors' samples.

The chain carries TRBV7-3 and TRBJ2-1; a weak D match, TRBD1 (6 bases). Trimming removed 5 bases at V and 8 bases at J, with 13 bases between. The CDR3 length is 13 residues. Germline values: CDR1 SGHTA, CDR2 FQGTGA. CDR3 sequence reads: CASSASGVHEQFF. CDR3 coding DNA: TGTGCCAGCAGCGCCTCAGGGGTTCATGAGCAGTTCTTC.

This clonotype was detected a few times. The genes are TRBV4-1 and TRBJ1-2; D ambiguous. The CDR3 contains 15 residues. Germline values: CDR1 MGHRA, CDR2 YSYEKL. V shed 1 base and J shed 2 bases, with 11 bases lying between them. Here the CDR3 reads CASSQGGNGNYGYTF. The CDR3 DNA reads TGCGCCAGCAGCCAAGGCGGTAACGGGAACTATGGCTACACCTTC.

The V gene is TRBV28, the J gene TRBJ1-3; D is undetermined. Trimming cost V 6 bases and J 2 bases, with 11 bases left between them. Germline-derived CDR1 and CDR2 are MDHEN and SYDVKM. This CDR3 spans 14 amino acids. The CDR3 sequence is CASSIRPTGNTIYF. The CDR3 DNA reads as TGTGCCAGCAGCATTAGACCCACTGGAAACACCATATATTTT.

There are a few counts of this clonotype. V and J are TRBV7-9 and TRBJ1-1; TRBD1 is a possible D gene (6 bases). The germline V and J ends were trimmed by 1 base and 4 bases, with 13 bases remaining between them. CDR1 and CDR2 (germline): SEHNR, FQNEAQ (reference sequence). The CDR3 length is 15 residues. The CDR3 nucleotides read TGTGCCAGCAGCTTAGGACGGGGGGCTAGCACTGAAGCTTTCTTT. This codes for CASSLGRGASTEAFF.

This clonotype was counted only a few times. V usage is TRBV12-3 or TRBV12-4 and J usage is TRBJ1-2; D might be TRBD1 (6 bases). The CDR3 is 15 residues long. V shed 7 bases and J shed 3 bases, with 18 bases lying between them. Here the CDR3 reads CASTWSGGVHYGYTF. Here the CDR3 DNA reads TGTGCCAGCACCTGGTCGGGGGGCGTTCACTATGGCTACACCTTC.

The chain has TRBV18 and TRBJ2-5; 7 nucleotides align to TRBD1. The CDR3 spans 13 residues. V was clipped by 6 bases and J by 3 bases; unmatched bases: 4. Germline V lookup: CDR1 KGHSH, CDR2 LQKENI. The CDR3, as DNA: TGTGCCAGCTCCCCCGGGACAGAAGAGACCCAGTACTTC. Protein product: CASSPGTEETQYF.

With regard to this clonotype: Mismatch with germline at one junction end may stem from a read error. V is TRBV3-1 and J is TRBJ2-1; TRBD2 aligns across 7 bases. Germline CDR1 and CDR2: LGHDT and YNNKEL (reference sequence). The CDR3 covers 13 residues. CDR3 nucleotide sequence: TGTGCCAGCAGCCAAGTCGGCGGGAGCGATCACATCTTC. Translating gives CASSQVGGSDHIF.

The chain employs TRBV19 and TRBJ1-2, with 7 bases matching TRBD1. The ends lost 10 bases at V and 3 bases at J; junction bases unmatched: 8. The CDR3 is 13 residues long. Looked up from germline, CDR1 is LNHDA and CDR2 is SQIVND (reference sequence). CDR3 DNA sequence: TGTGCCATCTTCGACAGGGAGGACTATGGCTACACCTTC. It codes for CAIFDREDYGYTF.

The J gene is TRBJ2-1, the V gene TRBV6-1; D is uncertain. The CDR3 consists of 15 residues. Germline V gene data show CDR1 as MNHNS and CDR2 as SASEGT. V lost 1 base and J lost 3, with 10 bases in between. The CDR3 sequence is CASSEEASHYNEQFF. The CDR3 DNA reads TGTGCCAGCAGTGAAGAGGCCAGTCACTACAATGAGCAGTTCTTC.

The chain uses TRBV10-3 and TRBJ1-4; 10 bases fit TRBD1. V was pared by 10 bases and J by 8 bases, with 16 bases of the junction left unmatched. Per germline, CDR1 ENHRY and CDR2 SYGVKD. This CDR3 is built from 16 residues. CDR3 nucleotides: TGTGCCACCTCCCAACCATTGACAGGGGGCCTGGAAAAACTGTTTTTT. Amino acid sequence: CATSQPLTGGLEKLFF.

This clonotype was detected only a few times. The chain links TRBV28 to TRBJ2-1; the D gene is possibly TRBD2 (7 bases). Between the trimmed V and J ends, which lost 4 bases and 0 bases, there was a span of 10 bases. This CDR3 has 15 residues. Germline V lookup: CDR1 MDHEN, CDR2 SYDVKM. The CDR3 DNA reads TGTGCCAGCAGTTCGGGGGGCCTCTCCTACAATGAGCAGTTCTTC. Translating gives CASSSGGLSYNEQFF.

This chain uses TRBV7-2 with TRBJ1-3; unclear D gene. The germline gives CDR1 SGHTA, CDR2 FQGNSA. V lost 2 bases, J lost 3 bases, and 11 bases lay in between. The CDR3 is made up of 15 amino acids. This chain's CDR3 is CASSLRPQVGNTIYF. CDR3 in DNA: TGTGCCAGCAGCTTACGACCACAAGTTGGAAACACCATATATTTT.

This clonotype was seen a handful of times. The chain is built from TRBV30 and TRBJ2-3, with no clear D. V was shortened by 0 bases and J by 10 bases, with 14 bases between the two germline ends. CDR1 is GTSNPN, CDR2 SVGIG, per germline (reference sequence). This CDR3 spans 13 amino acids. The CDR3 DNA sequence: TGTGCCTGGAGTGTACAGTCCCGCAATGCGCAGTATTTT. This sequence encodes CAWSVQSRNAQYF.